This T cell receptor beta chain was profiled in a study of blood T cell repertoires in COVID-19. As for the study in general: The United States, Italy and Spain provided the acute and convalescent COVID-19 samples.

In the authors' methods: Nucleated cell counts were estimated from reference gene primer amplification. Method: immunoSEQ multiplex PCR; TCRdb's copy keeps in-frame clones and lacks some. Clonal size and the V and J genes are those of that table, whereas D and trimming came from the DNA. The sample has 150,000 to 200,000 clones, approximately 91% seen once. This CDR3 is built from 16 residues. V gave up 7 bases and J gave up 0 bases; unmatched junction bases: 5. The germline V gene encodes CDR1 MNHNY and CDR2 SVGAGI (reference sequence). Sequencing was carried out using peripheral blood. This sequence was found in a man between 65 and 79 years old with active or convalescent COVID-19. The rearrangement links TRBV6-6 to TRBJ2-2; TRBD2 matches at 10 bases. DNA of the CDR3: TGTGCCAGCACTCAAGCGGGGGGGCCGAACACCGGGGAGCTGTTTTTT. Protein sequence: CASTQAGGPNTGELFF.